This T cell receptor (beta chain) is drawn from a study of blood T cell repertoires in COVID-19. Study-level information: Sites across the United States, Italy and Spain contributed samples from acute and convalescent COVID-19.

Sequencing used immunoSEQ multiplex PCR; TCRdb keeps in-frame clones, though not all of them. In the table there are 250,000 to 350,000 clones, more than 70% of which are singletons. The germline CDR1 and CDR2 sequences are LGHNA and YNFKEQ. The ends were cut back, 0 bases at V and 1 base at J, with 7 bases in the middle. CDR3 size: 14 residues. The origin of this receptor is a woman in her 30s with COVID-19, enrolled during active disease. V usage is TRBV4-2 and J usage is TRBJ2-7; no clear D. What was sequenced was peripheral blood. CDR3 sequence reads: CASSQDQASYEQYF. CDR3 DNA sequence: TGTGCCAGCAGCCAAGATCAGGCGTCCTACGAGCAGTACTTC.